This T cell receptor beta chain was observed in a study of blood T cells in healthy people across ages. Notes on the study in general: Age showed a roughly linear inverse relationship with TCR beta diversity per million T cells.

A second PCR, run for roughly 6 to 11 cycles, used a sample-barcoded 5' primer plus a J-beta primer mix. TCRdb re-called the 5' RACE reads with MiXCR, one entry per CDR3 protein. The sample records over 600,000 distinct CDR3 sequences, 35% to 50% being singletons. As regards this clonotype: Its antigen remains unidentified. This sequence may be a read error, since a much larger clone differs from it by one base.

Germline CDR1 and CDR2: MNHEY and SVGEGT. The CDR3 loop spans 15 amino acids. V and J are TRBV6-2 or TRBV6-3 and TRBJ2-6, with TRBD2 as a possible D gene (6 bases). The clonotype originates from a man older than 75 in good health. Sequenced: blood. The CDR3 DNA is TGTGTCGCTTCGGGAGCCAGCTCTGGGGCCAACGTCCTGACTTTC. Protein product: CVASGASSGANVLTF.